What follows describes a single T cell receptor beta chain. As yet, its antigen is unknown. The data originate from a study of beta chain features in type 1 diabetes. Study-wide results and limits: Researchers report that Type 1 diabetes patients had moderately but significantly shorter TCRB CDR3s across all four CD4+ subsets.

Of the isolated RNA, all was reverse transcribed, and so the sequenced material was expressed TCRB transcripts. The data were produced by immunoSEQ multiplex PCR, yet TCRdb's version contains in-frame clones alone and is incomplete. The sample includes a few hundred thousand clones, around a tenth of them seen just once. Germline V gene data show CDR1 as MDHEN and CDR2 as SYDVKM. The CDR3 totals 13 residues. Trimming removed 4 bases from V and 12 bases from J, with 16 bases in between. The clonotype was recovered from a man aged 30 to 39 with type 1 diabetes. The chain joins TRBV28 to TRBJ2-1; the D gene could be TRBD1 or TRBD2 (5 bases each). Specimen: central memory CD4+ T cells from blood. The CDR3 loop is CASSYRWERGQFF. As DNA, the CDR3 is TGTGCCAGCAGTTACAGGTGGGAGAGGGGGCAGTTCTTC.